This TCR beta chain stems from a study of identical twins. Study conclusions and caveats: It was out-of-frame TCR alpha sharing in monozygotic twins that models underestimated. The more abundant beta clonotypes in cord blood had fewer insertions, and memory repertoires did not show this.

This clonotype was seen more than once but under ten times. Its antigen is unidentified. The CDR3 loop spans 15 amino acids. V was trimmed by 4 bases and J by 1 base, leaving 13 bases between them. CDR1 LGHNA and CDR2 YNFKEQ come from the germline V gene. One entry per CDR3 protein results from TCRdb running MiXCR on the 5' RACE reads. The profile shows 640,000 or so distinct CDR3 sequences, less than 7% of them singletons. The rearrangement uses TRBV4-2 and TRBJ1-1; D not resolved. The TCR sequence derives from a man between 18 and 35 years old in good health. Source material: naive T cells sorted from blood. The chain's CDR3 is CASSPSRARNTEAFF. In nucleotides, the CDR3 is TGTGCCAGCAGCCCTTCACGGGCGAGGAACACTGAAGCTTTCTTT.